One TCR beta chain is described in this entry. The antigen remains unidentified. Profiled with immunoSEQ multiplex PCR; TCRdb holds only in-frame clones, not every one. The sample carries about 97,000 clones, 90% to 95% recorded once. This sample is part of a study of T cells in pancreatic ductal adenocarcinoma. General study findings and limits: Enrichment of CD45RO+ effector over naive T cells in tumors may bias clonality. Tumor and blood clonality did not differ significantly, about 0.1 versus 0.071. Results skew toward the minority of patients with early-stage disease. Unique clonotypes were around 8-fold more numerous in blood than in tumor.

No neoadjuvant therapy was given to the selected pancreatic ductal adenocarcinoma patients before their surgery. The CDR3 has 14 amino acids. Germline V gives CDR1 PRHDT, CDR2 FYEKMQ (reference sequence). The V gene lost 3 bases and the J gene lost 11 bases, with 18 bases spanning the gap. The V call is TRBV13, the J call TRBJ2-3; D remains unclear. This receptor was identified in a human donor with pancreatic ductal adenocarcinoma. The sequenced sample consisted of PBMCs. DNA of the CDR3: TGTGCCAGCAGCTTCGCCACGTCGAGGCAAAGGCAGTATTTT. This gives the protein CASSFATSRQRQYF.